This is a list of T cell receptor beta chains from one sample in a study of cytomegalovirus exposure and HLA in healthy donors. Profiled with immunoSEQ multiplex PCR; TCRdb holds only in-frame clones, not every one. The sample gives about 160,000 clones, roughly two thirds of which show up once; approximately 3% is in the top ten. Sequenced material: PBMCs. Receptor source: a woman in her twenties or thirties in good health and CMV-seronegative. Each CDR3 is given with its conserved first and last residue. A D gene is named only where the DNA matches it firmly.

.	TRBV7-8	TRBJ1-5	CASRPRTARQPQHF
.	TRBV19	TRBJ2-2	CASSIQGRTGELFF
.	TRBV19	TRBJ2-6	CASSLGAGANVLTF
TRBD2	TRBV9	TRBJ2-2	CASSVSAGRTGELFF
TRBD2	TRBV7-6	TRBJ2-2	CASSYTSGSANTGELFF
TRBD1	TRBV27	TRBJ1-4	CASSLRGTGFREKLFF
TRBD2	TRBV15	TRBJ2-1	CATSRAWGTSGNEQFF
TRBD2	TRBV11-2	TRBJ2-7	CASSLVAGGAYEQYF
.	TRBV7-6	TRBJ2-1	CASSLVGRLGGNEQFF
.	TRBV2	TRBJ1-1	CAIPGSFMNTEAFF
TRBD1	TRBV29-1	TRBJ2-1	CSVETGDRSYNEQFF
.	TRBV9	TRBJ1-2	CASSARESYGYTF
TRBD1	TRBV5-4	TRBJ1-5	CASSQESGQGNQPQHF
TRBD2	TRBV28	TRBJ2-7	CASRGRGGSFEQYF
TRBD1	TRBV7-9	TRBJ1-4	CASSSGGFNEKLFF
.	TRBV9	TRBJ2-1	CASSVESSSSYNEQFF
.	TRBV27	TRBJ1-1	CASSPNLNTEAFF
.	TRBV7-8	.	CASSSQTGISSYEQYF